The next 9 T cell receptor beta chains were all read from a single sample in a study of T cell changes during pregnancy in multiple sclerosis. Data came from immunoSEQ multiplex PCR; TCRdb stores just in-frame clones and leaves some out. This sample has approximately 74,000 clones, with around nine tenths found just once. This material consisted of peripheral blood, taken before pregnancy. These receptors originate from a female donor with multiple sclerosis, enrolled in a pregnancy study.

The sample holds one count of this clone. CDR3 region: CASSPRAQNEKLFF. The CDR3 DNA reads as TGTGCCAGCTCACCCAGGGCGCAAAATGAAAAACTGTTTTTT. V gene TRBV18 combines with J gene TRBJ1-4, with D perhaps TRBD1 (5 bases). There are 14 residues in the CDR3. Trimming shortened V by 3 bases and J by 5 bases, and 10 bases separated the two germline ends. Per germline, CDR1 KGHSH and CDR2 LQKENI.

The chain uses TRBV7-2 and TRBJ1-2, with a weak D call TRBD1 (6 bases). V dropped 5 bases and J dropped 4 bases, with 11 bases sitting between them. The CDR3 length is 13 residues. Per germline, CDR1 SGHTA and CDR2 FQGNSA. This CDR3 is CASSPSRGYGYTF. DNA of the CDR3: TGTGCCAGCAGCCCCTCCAGGGGCTATGGCTACACCTTC.

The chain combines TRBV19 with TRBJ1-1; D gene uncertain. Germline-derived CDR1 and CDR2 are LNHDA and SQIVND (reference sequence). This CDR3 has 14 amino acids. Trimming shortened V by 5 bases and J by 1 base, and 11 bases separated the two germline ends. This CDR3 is CASSPLYWNTEAFF. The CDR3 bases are TGTGCCAGTAGTCCACTTTACTGGAACACTGAAGCTTTCTTT.

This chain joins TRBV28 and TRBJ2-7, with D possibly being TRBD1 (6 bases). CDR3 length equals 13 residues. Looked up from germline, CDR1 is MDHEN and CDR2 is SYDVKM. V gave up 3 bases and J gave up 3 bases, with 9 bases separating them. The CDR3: CASSFDRYYEQYF. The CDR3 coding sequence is TGTGCCAGCAGTTTCGACAGGTACTACGAGCAGTACTTC.

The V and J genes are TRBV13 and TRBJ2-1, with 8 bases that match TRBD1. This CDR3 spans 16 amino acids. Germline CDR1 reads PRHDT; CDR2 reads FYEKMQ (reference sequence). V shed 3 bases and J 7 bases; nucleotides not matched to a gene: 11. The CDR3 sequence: CASSLETGADRNEQFF. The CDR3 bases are TGTGCCAGCAGCTTGGAGACAGGGGCAGATAGAAATGAGCAGTTCTTC.

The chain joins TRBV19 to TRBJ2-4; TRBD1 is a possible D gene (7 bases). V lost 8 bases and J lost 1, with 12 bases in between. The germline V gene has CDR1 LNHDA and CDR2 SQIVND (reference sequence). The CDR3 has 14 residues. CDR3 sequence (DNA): TGTGCCAGTCGCAGGGGGGAGGCCAAAAACATTCAGTACTTC. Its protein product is CASRRGEAKNIQYF.

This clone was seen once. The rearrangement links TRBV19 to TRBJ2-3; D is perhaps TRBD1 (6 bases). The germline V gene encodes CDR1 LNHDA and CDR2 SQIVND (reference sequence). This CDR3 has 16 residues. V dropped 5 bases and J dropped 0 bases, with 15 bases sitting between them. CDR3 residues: CASSPGQGRSTDTQYF. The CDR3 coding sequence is TGTGCCAGTAGTCCTGGGCAGGGGCGCAGCACAGATACGCAGTATTTT.

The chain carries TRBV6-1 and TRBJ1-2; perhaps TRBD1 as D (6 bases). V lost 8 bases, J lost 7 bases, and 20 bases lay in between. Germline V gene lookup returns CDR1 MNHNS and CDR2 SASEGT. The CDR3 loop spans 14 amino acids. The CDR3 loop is CASQDPGANGGYTF. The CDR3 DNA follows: TGTGCCAGCCAAGATCCAGGGGCGAACGGTGGCTACACCTTC.

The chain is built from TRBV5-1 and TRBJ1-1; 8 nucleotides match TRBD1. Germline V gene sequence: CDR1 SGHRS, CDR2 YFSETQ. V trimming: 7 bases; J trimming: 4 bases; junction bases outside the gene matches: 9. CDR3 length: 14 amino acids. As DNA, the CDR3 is TGCGCCAGCTCCATCACAGGGGGGGCCACTGAAGCTTTCTTT. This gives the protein CASSITGGATEAFF.